Listed here are 21 T cell receptor beta chains from one sample, sequenced in a study of cytotoxic CD8 clonotypes in ibrutinib-treated CLL. Clones were sequenced by immunoSEQ multiplex PCR, and TCRdb holds only the in-frame ones, with some missing. The sample includes tens of thousands of clones, around 52% seen only once; the top ten take roughly 14%. The source material was PBMCs, sampled after 12 months of ibrutinib treatment. The source is a human donor with chronic lymphocytic leukemia.

The chain joins TRBV21-1 to TRBJ2-7; the D call TRBD1 from the table was never checked on the DNA. TRBV21-1 is designated a pseudogene. The CDR3 is made up of 13 amino acids. The CDR3 is CASRYRGPYEQYV. CDR3 DNA: TGTGCCAGCAGGTACAGGGGGCCCTACGAGCAGTACGTC.

This clone was counted many times. The CDR3 protein is CASSSDPLNEKLFF. In DNA form, the CDR3 reads TGTGCCAGCAGCTCCGACCCGTTGAATGAAAAACTGTTTTTT. The chain joins TRBV5-8 to TRBJ1-4; D is undetermined. From germline, CDR1 is SGHTS and CDR2 YDEGEE. Between the trimmed V and J ends, which lost 3 bases and 5 bases, there was a span of 11 bases. CDR3 size: 14 residues.

This clone was seen many times. The chain employs TRBV7-2 and TRBJ2-5, with 7 bases lining up with TRBD2. Germline CDR1 is SGHTA and CDR2 is FQGNSA. The junction had 3 bases not matched to a gene; V was cut back by 3 bases and J by 5 bases. The CDR3 extends over 13 amino acids. In DNA, the CDR3 is TGTGCCAGCAGCTTCCAGGGAGGGGAGACCCAGTACTTC. Its translation: CASSFQGGETQYF.

The V and J genes are TRBV6-5 and TRBJ2-7, with 7 bases identical to TRBD2. Per germline, CDR1 MNHEY and CDR2 SVGAGI. V gave up 4 bases and J gave up 4 bases; unmatched junction bases: 7. The CDR3 extends over 14 amino acids. For the CDR3, the DNA is TGTGCCAGCAGTTTTTCTGTAGCGGGTTACGAGCAGTACTTC. It translates to CASSFSVAGYEQYF.

The chain recombines TRBV29-1 with TRBJ2-5; 10 nucleotides align to TRBD2. V trimming: 7 bases; J trimming: 5 bases; junction bases outside the gene matches: 7. The CDR3 is 13 amino acids. Germline V gene lookup returns CDR1 SQVTM and CDR2 ANQGSEA. The CDR3, as DNA: TGCAGCGGTAGCGGGGGGCTCTTGGAGACCCAGTACTTC. It encodes CSGSGGLLETQYF.

The rearrangement uses TRBV2 and TRBJ1-6, with TRBD1 as a possible D gene (6 bases). Trimming removed 6 bases from V and 10 bases from J, with 10 bases in between. There are 12 residues in the CDR3. The germline V gene encodes CDR1 SNHLY and CDR2 FYNNEI. Written as DNA, the CDR3 is TGTGCCAGCAGCCTTCAGGGGTCACCCCTCCACTTT. Translation gives CASSLQGSPLHF.

The rearrangement joins TRBV10-3 to TRBJ1-2; D gene uncertain. CDR3 size: 13 residues. Germline V gene sequence: CDR1 ENHRY, CDR2 SYGVKD. The V and J ends lost 7 bases and 2 bases respectively, with 11 bases between them. The CDR3 coding sequence is TGTGCCATCACCGAGGGAACCAACTATGGCTACACCTTC. Its translation is CAITEGTNYGYTF.

V and J are TRBV18 and TRBJ2-7; D is possibly TRBD2 (6 bases). This CDR3 has 14 amino acids. Looked up from germline, CDR1 is KGHSH and CDR2 is LQKENI. Trimming removed 3 bases from V and 2 bases from J, with 11 bases in between. CDR3 protein: CASSPLRGAYEQYF. The CDR3 DNA is TGTGCCAGCTCACCGTTGCGGGGAGCCTACGAGCAGTACTTC. Using reference TRBV18 and TRBJ2-7 for the parts outside the CDR3, the full variable domain is NAGVMQNPRHLVRRRGQEARLRCSPMKGHSHVYWYRQLPEEGLKFMVYLQKENIIDESGMPKERFSAEFPKEGPSILRIQQVVRGDSAAYFCASSPLRGAYEQYFGPGTRLTVT.

The V call is TRBV19, the J call TRBJ1-4, with D unclear. Germline V gene sequence: CDR1 LNHDA, CDR2 SQIVND (reference sequence). The V end lost 4 bases, the J end lost 11 bases, and 17 bases lay between the germline ends. This CDR3 is built from 14 residues. CDR3 nucleotide sequence: TGTGCCAGTAGTACTTCGGACGGGAATAGCAAACTGTTTTTT. Its protein product is CASSTSDGNSKLFF.

This chain links TRBV15 with TRBJ1-3; 9 nucleotides agree with TRBD1. The CDR3 has 17 residues. J was trimmed by 2 bases and V by 1 base; bases with no gene match: 6. Per the germline V gene, CDR1 is LNHNV and CDR2 is YYDKDF (reference sequence). CDR3 amino acids: CATSRVRTGGTGNTIYF. CDR3 nucleotide sequence: TGTGCCACCAGCAGAGTTCGCACAGGGGGCACTGGAAACACCATATATTTT.

The chain is built from TRBV7-9 and TRBJ2-5; D remains ambiguous. Germline V gene data show CDR1 as SEHNR and CDR2 as FQNEAQ (reference sequence). V dropped 2 bases and J dropped 2 bases, with 6 bases sitting between them. The CDR3 sequence is 13 residues long. The CDR3 DNA reads TGTGCCAGCAGCTTATCGTATCAAGAGACCCAGTACTTC. Its translation is CASSLSYQETQYF.

This chain uses TRBV4-1 with TRBJ2-5; either TRBD1 or TRBD2 may fit D (5 bases each). V lost 0 bases, J lost 2 bases, and 13 bases lay in between. CDR3 length: 16 residues. The germline gives CDR1 MGHRA, CDR2 YSYEKL. CDR3 residues: CASSQDLGAGQETQYF. The CDR3 nucleotides are TGCGCCAGCAGCCAAGATCTCGGGGCAGGGCAAGAGACCCAGTACTTC.

The chain employs TRBV6-5 and TRBJ1-1; no clear D gene. The CDR3 is made up of 14 amino acids. With 5 bases removed from V and 6 bases from J, the gap between germline ends came to 16 bases. Per the germline V gene, CDR1 is MNHEY and CDR2 is SVGAGI. The CDR3 sequence is CASSLGMPPAEAFF. CDR3 nucleotide sequence: TGTGCCAGCAGTCTGGGGATGCCGCCTGCTGAAGCTTTCTTT.

The chain recombines TRBV6-5 with TRBJ2-2; 9 nucleotides match TRBD1. V lost 6 bases to trimming and J lost 7 bases; unmatched junction nucleotides: 6. CDR1 is MNHEY and CDR2 is SVGAGI in the germline V gene. The CDR3 consists of 14 residues. CDR3 in DNA: TGTGCCAGCAGGACGACAGGGGGAATCGGGGAGCTGTTTTTT. This gives the protein CASRTTGGIGELFF.

This clone has only one observation. The chain couples TRBV4-1 to TRBJ1-4, with D possibly being TRBD1 (6 bases). Per the germline V gene, CDR1 is MGHRA and CDR2 is YSYEKL. With 2 bases removed from V and 6 bases from J, the gap between germline ends came to 13 bases. The CDR3 totals 15 residues. CDR3 nucleotides: TGCGCCAGCAGCCAACAGTTGGCAGGGGATGAAAAACTGTTTTTT. Translated: CASSQQLAGDEKLFF.

The chain has TRBV28 and TRBJ1-5; the D is unclear. The V end was cut by 3 bases, the J end by 0 bases, with 3 bases between. Germline V gene data show CDR1 as MDHEN and CDR2 as SYDVKM. The CDR3 is 13 amino acids. CDR3 DNA sequence: TGTGCCAGCAGTTTCTTTAGCAATCAGCCCCAGCATTTT. Translating it yields CASSFFSNQPQHF.

The J gene is TRBJ1-2, the V gene TRBV27; possibly TRBD1 for D (5 bases). The CDR3 totals 17 residues. Trimming cost V 4 bases and J 6 bases, with 24 bases left between them. Germline values: CDR1 MNHEY, CDR2 SMNVEV (reference sequence). The CDR3 DNA follows: TGTGCCAGCAGTTCCCTCATATTGTCGACAGACTTAAATGGCTACACCTTC. Amino acid sequence: CASSSLILSTDLNGYTF.

This chain uses TRBV5-6 with TRBJ2-3; D is ambiguous. The CDR3 totals 17 residues. The V gene lost 2 bases and the J gene lost 2 bases, with 18 bases spanning the gap. The germline V gene has CDR1 SGHDT and CDR2 YYEEEE. The CDR3, as DNA: TGTGCCAGCAGCTTTGGGTCAGGTGGGCAGTACACAGATACGCAGTATTTT. This encodes CASSFGSGGQYTDTQYF.

The rearrangement joins TRBV9 to TRBJ2-2; 9 nucleotides match TRBD2. Unmatched junction bases numbered 9, after V lost 0 bases and J lost 6 bases. Per germline, CDR1 SGDLS and CDR2 YYNGEE. This CDR3 region has 17 residues. The CDR3: CASSVELLAGVSGELFF. DNA for the CDR3: TGTGCCAGCAGCGTAGAGTTGTTAGCGGGAGTATCCGGGGAGCTGTTTTTT.

This chain uses TRBV7-9 with TRBJ1-5; possibly TRBD1 for D (5 bases). V lost 1 base, J lost 6 bases, and 16 bases lay in between. The germline V gene has CDR1 SEHNR and CDR2 FQNEAQ (reference sequence). This CDR3 has 16 amino acids. CDR3 nucleotides: TGTGCCAGCAGCTTAGGCTCAGGGAGCGTGAGTCAGCCCCAGCATTTT. It translates to CASSLGSGSVSQPQHF.

The genes are TRBV19 and TRBJ2-5, with 8 bases lining up with TRBD1. Germline assignment: CDR1 LNHDA and CDR2 SQIVND (reference sequence). V was pared by 5 bases and J by 4 bases, with 6 bases of the junction left unmatched. This CDR3 has 14 amino acids. The CDR3 bases are TGTGCCAGTAGTGAATCAGGGGGCAGAGAGACCCAGTACTTC. Translated: CASSESGGRETQYF. Drawing the rest from reference TRBV19 and TRBJ2-5, the complete variable domain is DGGITQSPKYLFRKEGQNVTLSCEQNLNHDAMYWYRQDPGQGLRLIYYSQIVNDFQKGDIAEGYSVSREKKESFPLTVTSAQKNPTAFYLCASSESGGRETQYFGPGTRLLVL.